Detailed here is one T cell receptor beta chain. Its antigen remains unknown. The sample is drawn from a study of CD8 T cells in Susac syndrome. Study observations and caveats: In its TCR sequencing and HLA analysis, the study acknowledged that the number of individuals was relatively small.

Random hexamers served to reverse transcribe roughly 0.5 to 1 ug RNA. Multiplex immunoSEQ PCR targeted 54 Vbeta and 13 Jbeta TCR beta segments. One entry per CDR3 protein results from TCRdb running MiXCR on the immunoSEQ multiplex PCR reads. The sample shows around 69,000 distinct CDR3 sequences, roughly 95% of them seen only once. The multiple sclerosis controls were treatment-naive patients, and their relapsing-remitting disease was stable or active. The authors negatively isolated CD8+ and CD4+ T cells and FACS-enriched TEMRA cells. V was shortened by 8 bases and J by 2 bases, with 13 bases between the two germline ends. Germline loops: CDR1 SGHTA, CDR2 FQGNSA. There are 14 residues in the CDR3.

The specimen was CD4+ T cells from PBMCs. The chain couples TRBV7-2 to TRBJ2-1; possibly TRBD1 for D (5 bases). The TCR originated in a human donor with multiple sclerosis. CDR3 in DNA: TGTGCCAGCTTCCGTGGGGCGGCCTACAATGAGCAGTTCTTC. Translated: CASFRGAAYNEQFF.